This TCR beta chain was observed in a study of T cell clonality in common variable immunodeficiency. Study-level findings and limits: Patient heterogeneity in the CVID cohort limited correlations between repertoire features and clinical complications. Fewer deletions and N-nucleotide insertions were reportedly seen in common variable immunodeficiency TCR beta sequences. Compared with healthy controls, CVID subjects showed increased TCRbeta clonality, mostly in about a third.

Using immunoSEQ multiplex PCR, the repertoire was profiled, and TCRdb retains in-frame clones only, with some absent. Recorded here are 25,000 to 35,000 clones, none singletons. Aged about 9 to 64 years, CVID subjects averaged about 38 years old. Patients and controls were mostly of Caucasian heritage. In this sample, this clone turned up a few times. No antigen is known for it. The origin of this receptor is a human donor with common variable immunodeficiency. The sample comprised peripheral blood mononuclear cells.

The sequenced CDR3 bases are TGTGCCAGCTTTTGGCGGGAAAACTCCTACAATGAG. It specifies CASFWRENSYNE. The complete CDR3 protein is CASFWRENSYNEQFF. The V and J genes are TRBV2 and TRBJ2-1; D is perhaps TRBD2 (6 bases). The read finishes 3 residues shy of the CDR3 end, and the germline J gene is used to complete it. V gave up 8 bases and J gave up 0 bases, with 14 bases separating them. The CDR3 extends over 15 amino acids. Per germline, CDR1 SNHLY and CDR2 FYNNEI.